The 17 T cell receptor beta chains reported below all come from one sample, sequenced in a study of blood T cell repertoires in COVID-19. Sequencing was performed with immunoSEQ multiplex PCR; in TCRdb, only in-frame clones are kept and a portion is missing. The table lists around 130,000 clones, roughly 85% of them singletons. Material for sequencing was peripheral blood. The source is a man aged 50 to 59 with acute or convalescent COVID-19.

This chain links TRBV7-8 with TRBJ2-1; possibly TRBD2 for D (5 bases). The CDR3 consists of 14 residues. Germline loops: CDR1 SGHVS, CDR2 FQNEAQ. V lost 1 base and J lost 9, with 13 bases in between. The CDR3 DNA reads as TGTGCCAGCAGCTTAGTCCGGGGTATGGGTGAGCAGTTCTTC. Its protein product is CASSLVRGMGEQFF.

This chain uses TRBV5-1 with TRBJ2-1; 7 bases match TRBD2. The CDR3 runs to 16 residues. J was trimmed by 4 bases and V by 3 bases; bases with no gene match: 10. Germline V CDR1 and CDR2: SGHRS, YFSETQ. Here the CDR3 reads CASSSIGLGGYNEQFF. The CDR3, as DNA: TGCGCCAGCAGCTCCATTGGACTAGGAGGGTACAATGAGCAGTTCTTC.

The CDR3 DNA reads as TGTGCCACCAGCAGAGATCGTACTAGCGGGATCTACGAGCAGTACTTC. As protein: CATSRDRTSGIYEQYF. The rearrangement links TRBV15 to TRBJ2-7; 10 positions agree with TRBD2. CDR3 length: 16 residues. V trimming: 0 bases; J trimming: 3 bases; junction bases outside the gene matches: 5. Germline CDR1 LNHNV, CDR2 YYDKDF (reference sequence).

The chain couples TRBV15 to TRBJ1-2; TRBD1 agrees at 9 bases. Germline CDR1 reads LNHNV; CDR2 reads YYDKDF (reference sequence). The CDR3 is 15 residues long. J lost 3 bases, V lost 3 bases, and 5 bases had no gene match. The chain's CDR3 is CATSSPRTGDYGYTF. CDR3 DNA sequence: TGTGCCACCAGCAGCCCCCGGACAGGGGACTATGGCTACACCTTC.

The chain is built from TRBV19 and TRBJ2-1; 12 nucleotides agree with TRBD2. Unmatched junction bases numbered 8, after V lost 4 bases and J lost 7 bases. There are 16 residues in the CDR3. CDR1 is LNHDA, CDR2 SQIVND, per germline (reference sequence). CDR3 sequence (DNA): TGTGCCAGTAGTAGGTCGGGACTAGCGGGCACGAATGAGCAGTTCTTC. As protein: CASSRSGLAGTNEQFF.

In this sample, this clone turned up once. V usage is TRBV23-1 and J usage is TRBJ2-1; perhaps TRBD1 as D (6 bases). Being an ORF, TRBV23-1 has a function that is uncertain. CDR3 length: 19 amino acids. Trimming shortened V by 0 bases and J by 8 bases, and 26 bases separated the two germline ends. CDR3: CASSQSRRGFPEGIYEQFF. Here the CDR3 DNA reads TGCGCCAGCAGTCAATCGCGCAGGGGCTTTCCAGAAGGTATCTATGAGCAGTTCTTC.

V is TRBV10-3 and J is TRBJ2-1; 15 bases align to TRBD2. Losses at the gene ends were 11 bases for V and 1 base for J; bases not matched to a gene: 9. Germline V CDR1 and CDR2: ENHRY, SYGVKD. The CDR3 spans 17 residues. The CDR3 spells CAVSPGLAGGSYNEQFF. The DNA for the CDR3 is TGTGCCGTTTCGCCGGGACTAGCGGGGGGTTCCTACAATGAGCAGTTCTTC.

This chain joins TRBV29-1 and TRBJ1-6; no reliable D call. V was cut by 8 bases and J by 10 bases, with 9 bases left in between. The CDR3 covers 10 residues. The V gene's germline CDR1 is SQVTM and CDR2 ANQGSEA. CDR3 in amino acids: CSLGPSPLHF. The CDR3 nucleotides are TGCAGCTTGGGCCCCTCACCCCTCCACTTT.

Here the CDR3 reads CASSSEPHTEAFF. CDR3 bases: TGTGCCAGCAGCTCCGAGCCCCATACTGAAGCTTTCTTT. The chain has TRBV5-4 and TRBJ1-1; D not resolved. Per the germline V gene, CDR1 is SGHNT and CDR2 is YYREEE (reference sequence). V dropped 3 bases and J dropped 5 bases, with 11 bases sitting between them. The CDR3 length is 13 residues.

The count of this clone is one. The V call is TRBV28, the J call TRBJ2-1; 9 bases align to TRBD2. CDR1 is MDHEN, CDR2 SYDVKM, per germline. After removal of 3 bases from V and 9 bases from J, the junction contained 12 bases not matched to a gene. The CDR3 contains 16 residues. The CDR3 region has the DNA TGTGCCAGCAGTTTCCCGACTAGCGGAGTTAGAAGTGAGCAGTTCTTC. Its translation is CASSFPTSGVRSEQFF.

This clone was recorded once. This sequence joins TRBV15 and TRBJ1-1, with D possibly being TRBD1 (6 bases). CDR1 is LNHNV and CDR2 is YYDKDF in the germline V gene (reference sequence). The CDR3 has 14 residues. With 5 bases removed from V and 1 base from J, the gap between germline ends came to 11 bases. CDR3 in DNA: TGTGCCACCAGCGTTAGAGGGGGGAACACTGAAGCTTTCTTT. This sequence encodes CATSVRGGNTEAFF.

The chain uses TRBV20-1 and TRBJ1-5, with D uncertain. This CDR3 is 13 amino acids long. Trimming removed 3 bases from V and 3 bases from J, with 9 bases in between. Germline values: CDR1 DFQATT, CDR2 SNEGSKA (reference sequence). CDR3 amino acids: CSASARINQPQHF. The CDR3 bases are TGCAGTGCTAGTGCCAGAATCAATCAGCCCCAGCATTTT.

The V gene is TRBV9, the J gene TRBJ2-2; TRBD2 might be the D (5 bases). Deletions cut 3 bases from V and 6 bases from J, with 15 bases between. The CDR3 is 15 amino acids. Germline CDR1 is SGDLS and CDR2 is YYNGEE. The CDR3: CASSASQAVAGELFF. In nucleotides, the CDR3 is TGTGCCAGCAGCGCATCCCAAGCGGTAGCCGGGGAGCTGTTTTTT.

This CDR3 is CASSSGNTIYF. The CDR3, as DNA: TGCGCCAGCAGTAGCGGAAACACCATATATTTT. The V and J genes are TRBV10-2 and TRBJ1-3; D is uncertain. The V gene's germline CDR1 is WSHSY and CDR2 SAAADI. Trimming removed 5 bases from V and 4 bases from J, with 3 bases in between. The CDR3 sequence is 11 residues long.

V and J are TRBV6-5 and TRBJ1-5; 9 positions match TRBD1. The CDR3 covers 15 residues. J was trimmed by 5 bases and V by 6 bases; bases with no gene match: 8. The germline gives CDR1 MNHEY, CDR2 SVGAGI. As DNA, the CDR3 is TGTGCCAGCAGAGGACAGGGGAAATCGGATCAGCCCCAGCATTTT. Its translation: CASRGQGKSDQPQHF.

The chain uses TRBV27 and TRBJ1-1; unclear D gene. The CDR3 runs to 13 residues. The ends were cut back, 0 bases at V and 5 bases at J, with 7 bases in the middle. Germline V CDR1 and CDR2: MNHEY, SMNVEV (reference sequence). Written as DNA, the CDR3 is TGTGCCAGCAGTTTATCTTTCCAGACTGAAGCTTTCTTT. The encoded protein is CASSLSFQTEAFF.

The chain has TRBV18 and TRBJ1-1, with D possibly being TRBD1 (6 bases). The CDR3 loop spans 14 amino acids. Trimming took off 0 bases at V and 4 bases at J, with 9 bases between the two ends. Germline lookup yields CDR1 KGHSH and CDR2 LQKENI. The CDR3 loop reads CASSPPMTGTEAFF. DNA for the CDR3: TGTGCCAGCTCACCACCGATGACAGGCACTGAAGCTTTCTTT.